Included here is one TCR beta chain sequence, with context. The antigen remains unidentified. This record belongs to a study of shared clonotypes between healthy human individuals. As for the study in general: Three plates were used per donor for CD4 naive, three for CD4 memory, two for CD8 naive and one for CD8 memory. The study's findings and limits: Clonotypes that were shared across four donors made up 4.5% to 5% of naive CD4 clonotypes. The generation probabilities recorded for non-shared clonotypes fell below those of clonotypes shared by all four donors.

Germline V gene data show CDR1 as WNHNN and CDR2 as SYGVQD (reference sequence). Trimming took off 10 bases at V and 0 bases at J, with 12 bases between the two ends. The CDR3 spans 13 residues. Assay execution proceeded at the deep level. The table came from immunoSEQ multiplex PCR; TCRdb's copy has only in-frame clones and leaves some out. The table records more than 2,000,000 clones, around 90% of them present only once. This receptor was obtained from a man aged 18 to 29 in good health. This chain connects TRBV10-1 to TRBJ1-1; D unclear. The material sequenced was naive CD4+ T cells sorted from blood. Subset given: CD45RA+ positively selected. The CDR3, as DNA: TGCGCCACCGCTAAGGGCCTGAACACTGAAGCTTTCTTT. Protein sequence: CATAKGLNTEAFF.